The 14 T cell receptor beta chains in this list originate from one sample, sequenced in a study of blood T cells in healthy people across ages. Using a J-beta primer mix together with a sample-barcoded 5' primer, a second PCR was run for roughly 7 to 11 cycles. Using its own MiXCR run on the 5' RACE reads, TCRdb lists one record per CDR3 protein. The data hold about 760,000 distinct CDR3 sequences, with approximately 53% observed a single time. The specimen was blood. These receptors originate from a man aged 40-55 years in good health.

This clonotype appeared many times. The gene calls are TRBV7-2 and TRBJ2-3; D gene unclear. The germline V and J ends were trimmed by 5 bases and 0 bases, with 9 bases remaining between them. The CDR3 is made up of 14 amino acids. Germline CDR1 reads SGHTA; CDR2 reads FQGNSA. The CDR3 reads CASSQVTSTDTQYF. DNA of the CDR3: TGTGCCAGCAGCCAAGTAACTAGCACAGATACGCAGTATTTT.

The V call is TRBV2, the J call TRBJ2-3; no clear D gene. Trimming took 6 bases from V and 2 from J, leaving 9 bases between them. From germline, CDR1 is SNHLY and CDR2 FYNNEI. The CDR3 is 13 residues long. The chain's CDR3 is CASSEQNTDTQYF. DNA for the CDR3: TGTGCCAGCAGCGAACAGAACACAGATACGCAGTATTTT.

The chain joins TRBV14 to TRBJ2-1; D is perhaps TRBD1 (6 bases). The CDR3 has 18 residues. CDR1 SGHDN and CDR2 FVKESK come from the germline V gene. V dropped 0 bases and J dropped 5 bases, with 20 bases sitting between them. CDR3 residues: CASSQELLGTGMHNEQFF. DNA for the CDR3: TGTGCCAGCAGCCAAGAACTACTTGGAACAGGGATGCACAATGAGCAGTTCTTC.

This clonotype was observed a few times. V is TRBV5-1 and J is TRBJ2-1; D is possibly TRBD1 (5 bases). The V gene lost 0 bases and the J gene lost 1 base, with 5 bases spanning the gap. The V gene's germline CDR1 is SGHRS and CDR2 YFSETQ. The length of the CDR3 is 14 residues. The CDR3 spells CASSLGQSYNEQFF. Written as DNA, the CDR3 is TGCGCCAGCAGCTTGGGACAGTCCTACAATGAGCAGTTCTTC.

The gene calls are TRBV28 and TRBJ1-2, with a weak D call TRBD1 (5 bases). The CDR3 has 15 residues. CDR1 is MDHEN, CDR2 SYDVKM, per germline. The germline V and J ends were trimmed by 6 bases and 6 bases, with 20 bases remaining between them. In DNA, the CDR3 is TGTGCCAGCAGCTATCAGGGTTCCAGTATGAATGGCTACACCTTC. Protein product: CASSYQGSSMNGYTF.

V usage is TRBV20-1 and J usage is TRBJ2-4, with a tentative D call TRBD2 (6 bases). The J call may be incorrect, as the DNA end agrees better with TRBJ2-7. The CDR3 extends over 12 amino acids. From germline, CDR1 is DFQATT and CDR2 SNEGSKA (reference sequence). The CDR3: CSARALGGEQYF. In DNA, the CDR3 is TGCAGTGCTAGAGCACTGGGGGGCGAGCAGTACTTC.

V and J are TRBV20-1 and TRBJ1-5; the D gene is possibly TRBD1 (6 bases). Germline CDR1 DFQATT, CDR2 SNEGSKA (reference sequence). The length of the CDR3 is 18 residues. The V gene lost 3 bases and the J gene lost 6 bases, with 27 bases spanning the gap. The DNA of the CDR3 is TGCAGTGCTAGTGGTCTAACAGGGAAGGAGGTCGGGCGTCAGCCCCAGCATTTT. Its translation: CSASGLTGKEVGRQPQHF.

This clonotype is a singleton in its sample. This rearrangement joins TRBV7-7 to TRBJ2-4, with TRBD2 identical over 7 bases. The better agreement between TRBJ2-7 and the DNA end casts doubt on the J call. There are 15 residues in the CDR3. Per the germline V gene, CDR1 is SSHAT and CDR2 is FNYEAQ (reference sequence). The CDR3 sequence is CASSFGLGAQYEQYF. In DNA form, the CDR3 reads TGTGCCAGCAGCTTCGGACTAGGGGCCCAATACGAGCAGTACTTC.

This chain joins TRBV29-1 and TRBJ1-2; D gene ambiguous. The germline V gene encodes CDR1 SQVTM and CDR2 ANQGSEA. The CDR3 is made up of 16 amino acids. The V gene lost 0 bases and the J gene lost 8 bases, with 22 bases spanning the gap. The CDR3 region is CSVEDGMDATMEGYTF. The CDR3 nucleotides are TGCAGCGTTGAAGACGGGATGGACGCAACTATGGAAGGCTACACCTTC. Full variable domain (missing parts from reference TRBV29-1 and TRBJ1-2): SAVISQKPSRDICQRGTSLTIQCQVDSQVTMMFWYRQQPGQSLTLIATANQGSEATYESGFVIDKFPISRPNLTFSTLTVSNMSPEDSSIYLCSVEDGMDATMEGYTFGSGTRLTVV.

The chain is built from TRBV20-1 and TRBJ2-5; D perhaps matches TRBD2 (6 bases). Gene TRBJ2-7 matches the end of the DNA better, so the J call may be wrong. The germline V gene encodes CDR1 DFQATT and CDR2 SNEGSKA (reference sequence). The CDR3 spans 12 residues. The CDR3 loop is CSATSETYEQYF. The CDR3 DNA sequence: TGCAGTGCTACTAGCGAGACCTACGAGCAGTACTTC.

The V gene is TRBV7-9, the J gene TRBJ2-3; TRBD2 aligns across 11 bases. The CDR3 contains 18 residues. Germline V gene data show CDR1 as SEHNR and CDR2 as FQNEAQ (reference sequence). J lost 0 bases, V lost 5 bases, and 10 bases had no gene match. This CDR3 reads CASSKTSGGPSSTDTQYF. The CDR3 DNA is TGTGCCAGCAGCAAAACTAGCGGGGGACCTTCTAGCACAGATACGCAGTATTTT.

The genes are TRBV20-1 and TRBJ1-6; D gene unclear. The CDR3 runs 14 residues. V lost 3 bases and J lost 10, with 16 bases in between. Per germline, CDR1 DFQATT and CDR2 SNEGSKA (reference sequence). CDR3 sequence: CSARPRAMESPLHF. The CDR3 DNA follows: TGCAGTGCTAGGCCACGGGCGATGGAATCACCCCTCCACTTT.

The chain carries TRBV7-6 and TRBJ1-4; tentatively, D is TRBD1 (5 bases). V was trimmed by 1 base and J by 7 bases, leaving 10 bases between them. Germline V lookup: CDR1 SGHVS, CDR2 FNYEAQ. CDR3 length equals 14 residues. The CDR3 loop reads CASSLDAQGEKLFF. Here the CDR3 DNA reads TGTGCCAGCAGCTTAGACGCGCAGGGTGAAAAACTGTTTTTT.

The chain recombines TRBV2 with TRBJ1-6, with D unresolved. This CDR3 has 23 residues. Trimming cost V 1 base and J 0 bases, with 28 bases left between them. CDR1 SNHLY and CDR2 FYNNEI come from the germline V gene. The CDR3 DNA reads TGTGCCAGCAGTGAAGATCGGGGTCCCAGCCCTATATCGATTAGCTCCTATAATTCACCCCTCCACTTT. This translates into CASSEDRGPSPISISSYNSPLHF. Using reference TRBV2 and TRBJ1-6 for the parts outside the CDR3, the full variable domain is EPEVTQTPSHQVTQMGQEVILRCVPISNHLYFYWYRQILGQKVEFLVSFYNNEISEKSEIFDDQFSVERPDGSNFTLKIRSTKLEDSAMYFCASSEDRGPSPISISSYNSPLHFGNGTRLTVT.